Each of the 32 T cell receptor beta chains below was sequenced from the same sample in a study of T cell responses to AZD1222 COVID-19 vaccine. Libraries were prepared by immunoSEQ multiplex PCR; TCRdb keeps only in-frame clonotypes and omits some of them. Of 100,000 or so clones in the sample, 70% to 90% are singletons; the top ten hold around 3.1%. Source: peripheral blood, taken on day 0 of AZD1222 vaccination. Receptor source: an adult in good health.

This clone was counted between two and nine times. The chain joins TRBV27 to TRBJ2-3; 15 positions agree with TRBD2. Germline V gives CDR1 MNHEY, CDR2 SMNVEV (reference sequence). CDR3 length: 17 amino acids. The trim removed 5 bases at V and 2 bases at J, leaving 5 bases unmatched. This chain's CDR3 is CASSLGLAGGPTDTQYF. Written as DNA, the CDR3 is TGTGCCAGCAGTCTGGGACTAGCGGGGGGCCCCACAGATACGCAGTATTTT.

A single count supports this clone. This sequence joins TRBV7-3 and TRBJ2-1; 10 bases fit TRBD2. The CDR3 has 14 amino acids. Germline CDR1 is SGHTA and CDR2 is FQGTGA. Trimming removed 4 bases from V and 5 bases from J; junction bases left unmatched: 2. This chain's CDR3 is CASSSSGGNNEQFF. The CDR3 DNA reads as TGTGCCAGCAGCTCTAGCGGGGGAAACAATGAGCAGTTCTTC. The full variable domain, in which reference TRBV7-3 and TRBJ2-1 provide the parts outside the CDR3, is GAGVSQTPSNKVTEKGKYVELRCDPISGHTALYWYRQSLGQGPEFLIYFQGTGAADDSGLPNDRFFAVRPEGSVSTLKIQRTERGDSAVYLCASSSSGGNNEQFFGPGTRLTVL.

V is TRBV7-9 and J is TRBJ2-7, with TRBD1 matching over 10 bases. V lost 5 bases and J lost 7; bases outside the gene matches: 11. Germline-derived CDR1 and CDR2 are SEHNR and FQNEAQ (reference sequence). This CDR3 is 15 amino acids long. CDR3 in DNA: TGTGCCAGCAGCGGGGCCGGGACAGGGGTTGGGGAGCAGTACTTC. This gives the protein CASSGAGTGVGEQYF.

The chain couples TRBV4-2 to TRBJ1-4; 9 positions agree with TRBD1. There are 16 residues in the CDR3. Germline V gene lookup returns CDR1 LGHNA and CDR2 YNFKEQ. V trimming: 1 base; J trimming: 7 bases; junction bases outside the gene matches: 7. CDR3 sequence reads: CASSQGRGDRAEKLFF. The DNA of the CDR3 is TGTGCCAGCAGCCAAGGGAGGGGGGACAGGGCTGAAAAACTGTTTTTT.

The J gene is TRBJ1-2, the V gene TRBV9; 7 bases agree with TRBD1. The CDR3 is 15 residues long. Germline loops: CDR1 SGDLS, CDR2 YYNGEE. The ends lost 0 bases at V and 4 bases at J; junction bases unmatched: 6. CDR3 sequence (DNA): TGTGCCAGCAGCGTAGGAGGGGGCGCCGGCTATGGCTACACCTTC. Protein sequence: CASSVGGGAGYGYTF.

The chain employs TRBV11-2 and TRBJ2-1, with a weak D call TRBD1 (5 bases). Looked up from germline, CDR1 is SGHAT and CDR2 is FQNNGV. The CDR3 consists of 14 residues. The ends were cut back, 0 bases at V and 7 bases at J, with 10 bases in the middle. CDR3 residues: CASSLDLPGNEQFF. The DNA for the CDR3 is TGTGCCAGCAGCTTAGATCTCCCAGGGAATGAGCAGTTCTTC.

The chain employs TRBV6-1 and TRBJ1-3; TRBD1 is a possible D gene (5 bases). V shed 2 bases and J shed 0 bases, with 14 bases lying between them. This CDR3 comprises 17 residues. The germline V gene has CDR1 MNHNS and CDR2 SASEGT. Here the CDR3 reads CASSEWPGLSSGNTIYF. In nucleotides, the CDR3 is TGTGCCAGCAGTGAATGGCCGGGACTGAGCTCTGGAAACACCATATATTTT.

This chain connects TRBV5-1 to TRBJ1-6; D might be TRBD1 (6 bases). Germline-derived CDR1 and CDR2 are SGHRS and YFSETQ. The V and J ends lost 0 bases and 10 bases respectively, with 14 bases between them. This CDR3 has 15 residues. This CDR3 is CASSLGQGQNSPLHF. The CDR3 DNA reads TGCGCCAGCAGCTTGGGGCAGGGGCAAAACTCACCCCTCCACTTT.

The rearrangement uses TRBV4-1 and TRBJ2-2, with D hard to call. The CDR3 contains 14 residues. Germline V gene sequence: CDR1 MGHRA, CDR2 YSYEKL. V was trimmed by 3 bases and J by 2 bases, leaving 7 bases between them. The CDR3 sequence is CASSHLPNTGELFF. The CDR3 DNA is TGCGCCAGCAGCCATCTCCCTAACACCGGGGAGCTGTTTTTT.

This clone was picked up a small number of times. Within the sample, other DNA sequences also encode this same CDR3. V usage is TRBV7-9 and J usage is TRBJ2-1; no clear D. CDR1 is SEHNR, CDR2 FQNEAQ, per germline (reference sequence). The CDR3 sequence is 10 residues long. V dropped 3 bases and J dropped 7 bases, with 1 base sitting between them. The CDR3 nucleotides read TGTGCCAGCAGCTTTAATGAGCAGTTCTTC. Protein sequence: CASSFNEQFF.

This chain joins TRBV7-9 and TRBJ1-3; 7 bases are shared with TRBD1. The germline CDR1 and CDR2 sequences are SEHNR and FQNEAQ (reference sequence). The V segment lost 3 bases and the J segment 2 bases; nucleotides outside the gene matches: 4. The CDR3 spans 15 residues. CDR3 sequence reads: CASSFQGGTGNTIYF. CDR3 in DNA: TGTGCCAGCAGCTTCCAGGGGGGTACTGGAAACACCATATATTTT.

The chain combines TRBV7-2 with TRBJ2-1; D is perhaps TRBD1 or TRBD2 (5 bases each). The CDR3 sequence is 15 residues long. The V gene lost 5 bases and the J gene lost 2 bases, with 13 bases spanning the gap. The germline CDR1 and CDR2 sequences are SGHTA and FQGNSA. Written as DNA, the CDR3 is TGTGCCAGCAGCGTGGGGACGGAGACCTACAATGAGCAGTTCTTC. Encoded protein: CASSVGTETYNEQFF.

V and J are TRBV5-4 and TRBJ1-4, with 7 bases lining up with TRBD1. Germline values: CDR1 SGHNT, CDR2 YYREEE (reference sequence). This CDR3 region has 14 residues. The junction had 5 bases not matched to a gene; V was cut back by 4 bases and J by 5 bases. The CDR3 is CASSPQGGNEKLFF. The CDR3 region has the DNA TGTGCCAGCAGCCCTCAGGGGGGGAATGAAAAACTGTTTTTT.

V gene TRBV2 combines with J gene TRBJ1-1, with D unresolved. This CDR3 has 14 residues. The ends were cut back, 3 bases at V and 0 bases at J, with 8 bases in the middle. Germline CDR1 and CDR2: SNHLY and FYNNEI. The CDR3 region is CASSEETMNTEAFF. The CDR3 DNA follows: TGTGCCAGCAGTGAGGAGACCATGAACACTGAAGCTTTCTTT.

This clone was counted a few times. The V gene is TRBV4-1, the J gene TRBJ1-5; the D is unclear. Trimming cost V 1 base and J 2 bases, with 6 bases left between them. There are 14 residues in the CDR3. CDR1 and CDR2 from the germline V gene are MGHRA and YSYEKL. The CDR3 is CASSQAAGNQPQHF. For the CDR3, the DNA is TGCGCCAGCAGCCAAGCAGCGGGCAATCAGCCCCAGCATTTT.

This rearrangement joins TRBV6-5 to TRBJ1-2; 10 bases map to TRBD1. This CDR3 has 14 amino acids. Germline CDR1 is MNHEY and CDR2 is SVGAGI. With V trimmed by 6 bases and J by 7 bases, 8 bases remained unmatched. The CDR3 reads CASRRTGGYFGYTF. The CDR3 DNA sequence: TGTGCCAGCAGACGGACAGGGGGTTATTTTGGCTACACCTTC.

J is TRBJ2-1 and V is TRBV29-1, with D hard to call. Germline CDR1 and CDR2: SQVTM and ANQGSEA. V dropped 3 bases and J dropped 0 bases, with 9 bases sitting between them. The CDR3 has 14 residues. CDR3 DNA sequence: TGCAGCGTTGACGTCAGTCTCTCCTACAATGAGCAGTTCTTC. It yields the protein CSVDVSLSYNEQFF.

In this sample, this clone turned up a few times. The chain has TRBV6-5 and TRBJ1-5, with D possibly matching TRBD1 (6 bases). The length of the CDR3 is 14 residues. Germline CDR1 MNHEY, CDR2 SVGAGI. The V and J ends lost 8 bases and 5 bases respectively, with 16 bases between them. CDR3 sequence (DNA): TGTGCCAGCGCCACCGCCGGGGGCCATCAGCCCCAGCATTTT. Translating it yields CASATAGGHQPQHF.

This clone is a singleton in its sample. The CDR3 loop reads CASSPGTTDTIYF. CDR3 bases: TGTGCCAGCTCGCCCGGGACAACGGACACCATATATTTT. The chain recombines TRBV18 with TRBJ1-3; D perhaps matches TRBD1 (6 bases). The V end lost 6 bases, the J end lost 8 bases, and 14 bases lay between the germline ends. The germline V gene encodes CDR1 KGHSH and CDR2 LQKENI. The CDR3 has 13 amino acids.

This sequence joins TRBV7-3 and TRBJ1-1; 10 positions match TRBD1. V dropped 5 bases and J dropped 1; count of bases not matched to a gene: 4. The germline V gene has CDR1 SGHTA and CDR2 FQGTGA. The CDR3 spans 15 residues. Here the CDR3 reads CASSPRTGGNTEAFF. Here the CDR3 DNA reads TGTGCCAGCAGCCCTCGGACAGGGGGGAACACTGAAGCTTTCTTT.

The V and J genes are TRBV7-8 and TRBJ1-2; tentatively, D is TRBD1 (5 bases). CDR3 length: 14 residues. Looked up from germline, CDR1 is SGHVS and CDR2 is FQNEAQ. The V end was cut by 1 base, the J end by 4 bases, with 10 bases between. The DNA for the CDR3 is TGTGCCAGCAGCTTAGGCGGGGCGGGCTATGGCTACACCTTC. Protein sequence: CASSLGGAGYGYTF.

The chain's CDR3 is CASSSRGPGSGETQYF. CDR3 DNA: TGTGCCAGCAGCAGCAGAGGGCCAGGGAGTGGGGAGACCCAGTACTTC. The chain carries TRBV11-3 and TRBJ2-5; D might be TRBD1 or TRBD2, each matching 5 bases. Germline V gives CDR1 SGHNT, CDR2 YENEEA. Deletions cut 5 bases from V and 5 bases from J, with 21 bases between. The CDR3 is made up of 16 amino acids.

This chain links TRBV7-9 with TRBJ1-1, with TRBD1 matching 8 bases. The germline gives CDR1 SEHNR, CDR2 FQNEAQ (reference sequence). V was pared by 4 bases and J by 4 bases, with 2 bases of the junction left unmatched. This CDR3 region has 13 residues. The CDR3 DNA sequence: TGTGCCAGCAGCTCGGACAGGGCCACTGAAGCTTTCTTT. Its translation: CASSSDRATEAFF.

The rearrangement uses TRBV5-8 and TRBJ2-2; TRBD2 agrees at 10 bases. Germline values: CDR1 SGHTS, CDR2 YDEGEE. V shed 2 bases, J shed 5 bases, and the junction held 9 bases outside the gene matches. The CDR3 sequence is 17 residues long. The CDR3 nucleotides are TGTGCCAGCAGCTTTAGATCTAGCGGGAGAGGAACCGGGGAGCTGTTTTTT. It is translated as CASSFRSSGRGTGELFF.

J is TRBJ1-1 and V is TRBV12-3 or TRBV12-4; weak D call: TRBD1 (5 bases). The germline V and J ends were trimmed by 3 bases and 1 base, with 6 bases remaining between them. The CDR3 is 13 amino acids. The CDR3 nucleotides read TGTGCCAGCAGTTTTACAGGGAACACTGAAGCTTTCTTT. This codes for CASSFTGNTEAFF.

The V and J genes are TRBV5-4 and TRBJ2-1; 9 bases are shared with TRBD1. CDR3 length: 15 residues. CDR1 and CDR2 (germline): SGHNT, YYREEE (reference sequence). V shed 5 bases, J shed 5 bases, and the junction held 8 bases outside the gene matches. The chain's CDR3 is CASRNPGQGHNEQFF. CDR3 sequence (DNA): TGTGCCAGCAGGAACCCGGGACAGGGACACAATGAGCAGTTCTTC.

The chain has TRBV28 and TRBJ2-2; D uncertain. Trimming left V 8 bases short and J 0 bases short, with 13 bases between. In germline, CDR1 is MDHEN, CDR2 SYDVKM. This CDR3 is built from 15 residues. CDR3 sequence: CASFPSLPNTGELFF. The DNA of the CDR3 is TGTGCCAGCTTCCCATCCCTACCGAACACCGGGGAGCTGTTTTTT. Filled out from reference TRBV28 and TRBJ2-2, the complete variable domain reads DVKVTQSSRYLVKRTGEKVFLECVQDMDHENMFWYRQDPGLGLRLIYFSYDVKMKEKGDIPEGYSVSREKKERFSLILESASTNQTSMYLCASFPSLPNTGELFFGEGSRLTVL.

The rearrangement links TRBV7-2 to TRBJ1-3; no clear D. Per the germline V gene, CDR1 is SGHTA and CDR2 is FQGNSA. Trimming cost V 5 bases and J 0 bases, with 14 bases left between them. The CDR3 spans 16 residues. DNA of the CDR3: TGTGCCAGCAGCCCTCTGGATCCAATCTCTGGAAACACCATATATTTT. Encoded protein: CASSPLDPISGNTIYF.

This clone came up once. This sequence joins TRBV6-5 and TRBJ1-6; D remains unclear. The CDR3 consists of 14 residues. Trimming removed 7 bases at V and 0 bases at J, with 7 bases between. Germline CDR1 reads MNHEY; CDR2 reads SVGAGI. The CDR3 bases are TGTGCCAGCAAAGCAGACTCCTATAATTCACCCCTCCACTTT. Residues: CASKADSYNSPLHF.

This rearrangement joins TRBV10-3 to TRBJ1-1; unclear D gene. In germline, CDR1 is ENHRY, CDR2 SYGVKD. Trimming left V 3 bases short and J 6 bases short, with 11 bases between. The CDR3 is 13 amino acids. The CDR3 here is CAISDSNSPEAFF. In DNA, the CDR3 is TGTGCCATCAGTGATTCCAACTCCCCTGAAGCTTTCTTT.

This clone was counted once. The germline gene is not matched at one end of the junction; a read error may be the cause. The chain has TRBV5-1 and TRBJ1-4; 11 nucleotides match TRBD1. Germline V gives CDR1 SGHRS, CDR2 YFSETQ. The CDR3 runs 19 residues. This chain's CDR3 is CASSLAFRTGGLEDEKLFF. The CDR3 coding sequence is TGTGCCAGCAGCTTGGCCTTCAGGACAGGGGGCTTGGAGGATGAAAAACTGTTTTTT.

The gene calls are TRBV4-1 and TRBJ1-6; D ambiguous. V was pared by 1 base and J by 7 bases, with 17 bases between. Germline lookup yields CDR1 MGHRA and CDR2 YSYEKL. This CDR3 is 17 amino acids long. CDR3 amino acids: CASSQVGGPPQNSPLHF. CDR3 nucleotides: TGCGCCAGCAGCCAAGTTGGTGGGCCCCCCCAAAATTCACCCCTCCACTTT.